This TCR beta chain was captured by sequencing in a study of blood T cells in healthy people across ages. Study as a whole: About one barcoded beta molecule per two T cells came from capture by template switching.

Each sample used at least 6 million PBMCs. CDR1 SEHNR and CDR2 FQNEAQ come from the germline V gene (reference sequence). CDR3 length: 15 amino acids. A second PCR of 7 to 11 cycles used a sample-barcoded 5' primer and a J-beta primer mix. TCRdb re-called the 5' RACE reads through MiXCR, storing one row per CDR3 protein. This table holds 1.5 million to 1.9 million distinct CDR3 sequences, approximately 42% found once. A word on this clonotype: One end of the junction is discordant with germline, which a read error may explain.

The sequence was obtained from a woman aged 18-29 years in good health. Sequencing input: blood. V is TRBV7-9 and J is TRBJ2-3; no firm D call. CDR3 sequence: CVSSSHSSSTDTQYF. Written as DNA, the CDR3 is TGTGTCAGCAGCTCCCACAGTTCTAGCACAGATACGCAGTATTTT.